This TCR beta chain was recovered during a study of beta chain features in type 1 diabetes. Concerning this clone itself: The antigen is unknown.

With 2 bases clipped from V and 1 base from J, the junction kept 3 bases outside the gene matches. The CDR3 spans 15 residues. CDR1 and CDR2 from the germline V gene are MNHEY and SVGAGI. Whole-study findings and limits: Researchers report that Type 1 diabetes patients had moderately but significantly shorter TCRB CDR3s across all four CD4+ subsets.

As every portion of the isolated RNA was reverse transcribed, the sequencing read expressed TCRB transcripts. Profiled with immunoSEQ multiplex PCR; TCRdb holds only in-frame clones, not every one. The sample gives approximately 120,000 clones, 17% of which show up once; 2.6% is in the top ten. Sequencing was performed on central memory CD4+ T cells from blood. The clonotype comes from a man between 18 and 29 years old with type 1 diabetes. The chain joins TRBV6-5 to TRBJ2-3, with TRBD1 identical over 7 bases. The CDR3 sequence: CASSYIGQGTDTQYF. As DNA, the CDR3 is TGTGCCAGCAGTTACATAGGACAGGGCACAGATACGCAGTATTTT.